This TCR beta chain appears in the sequencing data of a study of T cell responses to AZD1222 COVID-19 vaccine. Overall study context: Second doses that came at about 4 or about 12 weeks were put together. Study results and caveats: Targets within unmutated variant regions were reportedly found for nearly half of spike-specific TCRs. Without day 14 samples, only post-peak T cell repertoires were studied. Breadth and depth of Spike-specific TCRs rose after two AZD1222 doses.

Details on this clone: Its specificity is unknown.

Germline V gives CDR1 SGHTA, CDR2 FQGNSA. J gave up 9 bases and V 4 bases, and 9 bases lay outside the gene matches. The length of the CDR3 is 14 residues. Some clones are missing from TCRdb's copy, which holds only in-frame ones; the method was immunoSEQ multiplex PCR. In the table there are about 140,000 clones, roughly 92% of which are singletons. The TCR sequence derives from an adult in good health. The material sequenced was peripheral blood, taken on day 0 of AZD1222 vaccination. V usage is TRBV7-2 and J usage is TRBJ2-1; TRBD1 aligns across 7 bases. In DNA, the CDR3 is TGTGCCAGCAGCTACCGAGGGGGCCAAGGTGAGCAGTTCTTC. Translating it yields CASSYRGGQGEQFF.